The next 21 T cell receptor beta chains were all read from a single sample in a study of cytomegalovirus exposure and HLA in healthy donors. The PCR made use of 60 Vbeta and 13 Jbeta primers. Only in-frame clones appear in the TCRdb table, and some are missing; sequencing was by immunoSEQ multiplex PCR. In the table there are roughly 150,000 clones, about two thirds of which are singletons. The sequencing sample was made of PBMCs. These receptors were collected from a woman in her late teens or twenties in good health and CMV-seronegative.

The chain joins TRBV27 to TRBJ2-1, with a weak D call TRBD2 (6 bases). The germline gives CDR1 MNHEY, CDR2 SMNVEV (reference sequence). The V end was cut by 6 bases, the J end by 0 bases, with 9 bases between. The CDR3 contains 14 residues. The CDR3 nucleotides read TGTGCCAGCAGGGGGGGTTCCTCCTACAATGAGCAGTTCTTC. Amino acid sequence: CASRGGSSYNEQFF.

The chain joins TRBV10-3 to TRBJ1-1; 9 nucleotides align to TRBD1. CDR3 length: 15 residues. V lost 6 bases to trimming and J lost 2 bases; unmatched junction nucleotides: 7. CDR1 is ENHRY, CDR2 SYGVKD, per germline. The CDR3 coding sequence is TGTGCCATCAGCGACCGACAGGGGGGCAACACTGAAGCTTTCTTT. Amino acid sequence: CAISDRQGGNTEAFF.

The rearrangement links TRBV9 to TRBJ2-5; D is uncertain. The CDR3 consists of 13 residues. Trimming took 4 bases from V and 5 from J, leaving 12 bases between them. Germline assignment: CDR1 SGDLS and CDR2 YYNGEE. CDR3 residues: CASSPHIGETQYF. CDR3 nucleotide sequence: TGTGCCAGCAGCCCTCATATCGGGGAGACCCAGTACTTC.

The chain joins TRBV18 to TRBJ2-3; D ambiguous. Trimming took off 0 bases at V and 5 bases at J, with 6 bases between the two ends. The CDR3 is 13 amino acids. CDR1 KGHSH and CDR2 LQKENI come from the germline V gene. The CDR3 region is CASSPPNRDTQYF. The DNA of the CDR3 is TGTGCCAGCTCACCACCGAACAGAGATACGCAGTATTTT.

The rearrangement uses TRBV4-1 and TRBJ1-1; D unclear. This CDR3 comprises 14 residues. V shed 6 bases and J shed 5 bases, with 16 bases lying between them. Germline V gene data show CDR1 as MGHRA and CDR2 as YSYEKL. This CDR3 is CASSPHPRRTEAFF. The CDR3 region has the DNA TGCGCCAGCAGTCCCCACCCCCGCAGGACTGAAGCTTTCTTT.

This clone is a singleton in its sample. V and J are TRBV4-1 and TRBJ1-2; possible D gene TRBD1, 5 bases. Trimming took off 0 bases at V and 4 bases at J, with 12 bases between the two ends. This CDR3 has 15 amino acids. Germline loops: CDR1 MGHRA, CDR2 YSYEKL. The CDR3 region has the DNA TGCGCCAGCAGCCAAGATTCGGGGGTTGGCTATGGCTACACCTTC. This encodes CASSQDSGVGYGYTF.

In its sample, this clone was seen a few times. The chain recombines TRBV15 with TRBJ1-2, with D possibly TRBD1 on 5 matching bases. The CDR3 runs 14 residues. Trimming stripped 5 bases from V and 7 bases from J, with 17 bases between. CDR1 is LNHNV, CDR2 YYDKDF, per germline (reference sequence). The CDR3: CATSSPVTAGGYTF. The CDR3 bases are TGTGCCACCAGCTCCCCGGTGACAGCCGGTGGCTACACCTTC.

This clone was counted a few times. The rearrangement links TRBV5-4 to TRBJ2-2; D is unclear. Germline CDR1 reads SGHNT; CDR2 reads YYREEE (reference sequence). Deletions cut 7 bases from V and 0 bases from J, with 7 bases between. This CDR3 contains 13 residues. In DNA, the CDR3 is TGTGCCAGCGGCAACCCGAACACCGGGGAGCTGTTTTTT. It codes for CASGNPNTGELFF. The full variable domain, with the rest looked up from reference TRBV5-4 and TRBJ2-2, is ETGVTQSPTHLIKTRGQQVTLRCSSQSGHNTVSWYQQALGQGPQFIFQYYREEENGRGNFPPRFSGLQFPNYSSELNVNALELDDSALYLCASGNPNTGELFFGEGSRLTVL.

This chain connects TRBV11-3 to TRBJ2-2; D not resolved. Trimming removed 6 bases from V and 5 bases from J, with 4 bases in between. CDR3 length equals 11 residues. Germline CDR1 is SGHNT and CDR2 is YENEEA. The CDR3 is CASRTTGELFF. The CDR3 coding sequence is TGTGCCAGCAGAACAACCGGGGAGCTGTTTTTT.

The genes are TRBV27 and TRBJ1-6, with D perhaps TRBD1 (6 bases). The CDR3 extends over 16 amino acids. With 1 base removed from V and 10 bases from J, the gap between germline ends came to 17 bases. The V gene's germline CDR1 is MNHEY and CDR2 SMNVEV (reference sequence). The CDR3 DNA follows: TGTGCCAGCAGTTTATTCCCGGACAGACAATTGTCACCCCTCCACTTT. This encodes CASSLFPDRQLSPLHF.

The genes are TRBV18 and TRBJ2-3, with D unclear. V was trimmed by 3 bases and J by 2 bases, leaving 9 bases between them. The CDR3 totals 14 residues. Per germline, CDR1 KGHSH and CDR2 LQKENI. The DNA for the CDR3 is TGTGCCAGCTCACCCCGGGTTTCCACAGATACGCAGTATTTT. Amino acids: CASSPRVSTDTQYF. Full variable domain (rest looked up from reference TRBV18 and TRBJ2-3): NAGVMQNPRHLVRRRGQEARLRCSPMKGHSHVYWYRQLPEEGLKFMVYLQKENIIDESGMPKERFSAEFPKEGPSILRIQQVVRGDSAAYFCASSPRVSTDTQYFGPGTRLTVL.

This clone has a handful of counts. The chain combines TRBV28 with TRBJ1-2, with D possibly matching TRBD1 (5 bases). Germline lookup yields CDR1 MDHEN and CDR2 SYDVKM. The CDR3 consists of 14 residues. V was pared by 2 bases and J by 2 bases, with 9 bases between. CDR3 DNA: TGTGCCAGCAGTTTAAGGGGTCGCAACTATGGCTACACCTTC. Protein: CASSLRGRNYGYTF.

The CDR3 reads CASSGTGGNNEQFF. As DNA, the CDR3 is TGTGCCAGCAGCGGGACAGGGGGTAATAATGAGCAGTTCTTC. The V and J genes are TRBV2 and TRBJ2-1, with 11 bases lining up with TRBD1. The germline V gene encodes CDR1 SNHLY and CDR2 FYNNEI. The CDR3 runs 14 residues. The junction had 5 bases not matched to a gene; V was cut back by 6 bases and J by 7 bases.

V gene TRBV2 combines with J gene TRBJ1-1; D may be TRBD1 (6 bases). This CDR3 is 15 amino acids long. The V gene's germline CDR1 is SNHLY and CDR2 FYNNEI. The germline V and J ends were trimmed by 5 bases and 3 bases, with 16 bases remaining between them. CDR3 nucleotide sequence: TGTGCCAGCAGTCACTTACAGGGCTGGGACACTGAAGCTTTCTTT. Translation gives CASSHLQGWDTEAFF. Variable domain in full (rest from reference TRBV2 and TRBJ1-1): EPEVTQTPSHQVTQMGQEVILRCVPISNHLYFYWYRQILGQKVEFLVSFYNNEISEKSEIFDDQFSVERPDGSNFTLKIRSTKLEDSAMYFCASSHLQGWDTEAFFGQGTRLTVV.

The chain is built from TRBV7-2 and TRBJ2-2; no firm D call. Germline CDR1 and CDR2: SGHTA and FQGNSA. V lost 2 bases to trimming and J lost 4 bases, with 8 bases between them. This CDR3 spans 14 amino acids. The CDR3 nucleotides read TGTGCCAGCAGCTTAACAAGACTCACCGGGGAGCTGTTTTTT. Protein sequence: CASSLTRLTGELFF.

As regards this clone: Its ends do not fully match the called genes, so a read error is possible. The chain joins TRBV7-3 to TRBJ2-7; 8 positions agree with TRBD2. Germline lookup yields CDR1 SGHTA and CDR2 FQGTGA. The CDR3 has 15 amino acids. The DNA for the CDR3 is TGTTCCAGCAGCTCGGACCGGACTAGCACCCACGAGCAGTACTTC. Amino acid sequence: CSSSSDRTSTHEQYF.

This clone was detected a few times. The CDR3 DNA reads as TGTGCCAGCTCACCAGCAGCGGCCTACGAGCAGTACTTC. Translating it yields CASSPAAAYEQYF. The rearrangement links TRBV18 to TRBJ2-5; TRBD2 might be the D (5 bases). The J call may be incorrect, as the DNA end agrees better with TRBJ2-7. In germline, CDR1 is KGHSH, CDR2 LQKENI. The CDR3 spans 13 residues.

This clone was found a few times. The chain links TRBV27 to TRBJ2-3, with D tentatively TRBD2 (5 bases). There are 13 residues in the CDR3. Per germline, CDR1 MNHEY and CDR2 SMNVEV (reference sequence). Deletions cut 4 bases from V and 6 bases from J, with 11 bases between. The CDR3 here is CASSWSGLDTQYF. In nucleotides, the CDR3 is TGTGCCAGCAGTTGGAGTGGACTTGATACGCAGTATTTT.

This rearrangement joins TRBV7-9 to TRBJ1-1; D is perhaps TRBD1 (6 bases). Between the trimmed V and J ends, which lost 1 base and 7 bases, there was a span of 13 bases. The CDR3 loop spans 14 amino acids. Germline loops: CDR1 SEHNR, CDR2 FQNEAQ (reference sequence). This CDR3 reads CASSLGTTTGEAFF. The CDR3, as DNA: TGTGCCAGCAGCTTAGGAACCACGACAGGTGAAGCTTTCTTT.

This chain uses TRBV2 with TRBJ2-1, with TRBD1 matching 8 bases. Germline CDR1 SNHLY, CDR2 FYNNEI. This CDR3 has 14 amino acids. V was pared by 9 bases and J by 9 bases, with 13 bases of the junction left unmatched. The CDR3 region is CASTLSGGGREQFF. The CDR3 coding sequence is TGTGCCAGTACCCTATCAGGGGGCGGGCGTGAGCAGTTCTTC.

The CDR3 DNA reads TGTGCCAGCAGCTCACTGGCCGACAGGGCTGAAGCTTTCTTT. Translation gives CASSSLADRAEAFF. V and J are TRBV11-2 and TRBJ1-1; 7 positions match TRBD1. Germline V CDR1 and CDR2: SGHAT, FQNNGV. The CDR3 sequence is 14 residues long. Unmatched junction bases numbered 8, after V lost 4 bases and J lost 6 bases.